These 5 T cell receptor beta chains were all obtained from the same sample, sequenced in a study of cytomegalovirus exposure and HLA in healthy donors. Use of 60 Vbeta and 13 Jbeta primers characterized the PCR. Sequencing used immunoSEQ multiplex PCR; TCRdb keeps in-frame clones, though not all of them. Of tens of thousands of clones in the sample, 44% are singletons; the top ten hold roughly 1.9%. Sequencing was done on a sample of PBMCs. The receptors originated from a woman in her fifties or sixties in good health and CMV-seronegative.

The chain couples TRBV7-2 to TRBJ2-5; tentatively, D is TRBD1 (6 bases). CDR1 and CDR2 from the germline V gene are SGHTA and FQGNSA. The CDR3 spans 14 residues. V lost 0 bases and J lost 11, with 16 bases in between. The CDR3 sequence: CASSLATSKGEQYF. CDR3 sequence (DNA): TGTGCCAGCAGCTTAGCTACCTCCAAGGGGGAGCAGTACTTC.

The chain carries TRBV2 and TRBJ1-4; D is unresolved. CDR3 length: 14 amino acids. Looked up from germline, CDR1 is SNHLY and CDR2 is FYNNEI. V lost 4 bases and J lost 3, with 9 bases in between. The CDR3 spells CASSGGSPNEKLFF. CDR3 nucleotide sequence: TGTGCCAGCAGTGGCGGCAGTCCTAATGAAAAACTGTTTTTT.

As regards this clone: This specimen includes other DNA sequences encoding the same CDR3. The rearrangement links TRBV19 to TRBJ2-1; tentatively, D is TRBD2 (6 bases). V lost 3 bases to trimming and J lost 3 bases, with 12 bases between them. Germline V CDR1 and CDR2: LNHDA, SQIVND (reference sequence). This CDR3 is 15 amino acids long. CDR3 residues: CASSIGQGGYNEQFF. The CDR3 nucleotides are TGTGCCAGTAGTATCGGGCAGGGAGGCTACAATGAGCAGTTCTTC.

This clone was observed a handful of times. This chain joins TRBV7-2 and TRBJ1-2; D is possibly TRBD1 (5 bases). Germline CDR1 reads SGHTA; CDR2 reads FQGNSA. The CDR3 loop spans 15 amino acids. The germline V and J ends were trimmed by 5 bases and 0 bases, with 13 bases remaining between them. CDR3 DNA sequence: TGTGCCAGCAGCACTACGGCAGGGACTAACTATGGCTACACCTTC. Its protein is CASSTTAGTNYGYTF. Full variable domain (remainder filled in from reference TRBV7-2 and TRBJ1-2): GAGVSQSPSNKVTEKGKDVELRCDPISGHTALYWYRQSLGQGLEFLIYFQGNSAPDKSGLPSDRFSAERTGGSVSTLTIQRTQQEDSAVYLCASSTTAGTNYGYTFGSGTRLTVV.

J is TRBJ2-2 and V is TRBV9; unclear D gene. Germline V CDR1 and CDR2: SGDLS, YYNGEE. CDR3 size: 15 residues. V gave up 4 bases and J gave up 1 base, with 11 bases separating them. Here the CDR3 DNA reads TGTGCCAGCAGCCGGTCGCGGCAGAACACCGGGGAGCTGTTTTTT. It encodes CASSRSRQNTGELFF.